This entry concerns a single T cell receptor beta chain. This sample was taken from a study of shared clonotypes between healthy human individuals. TCRdb's copy holds only in-frame clones and misses some; the assay was immunoSEQ multiplex PCR. The table has approximately 1,500,000 clones, about 98% seen once. Germline-derived CDR1 and CDR2 are SGHRS and YFSETQ. The CDR3 is 15 residues long. With 0 bases clipped from V and 6 bases from J, the junction kept 8 bases outside the gene matches. The sample taken for sequencing was naive CD4+ T cells sorted from blood. The subset denotes: CD45RA+ positively selected. The chain carries TRBV5-1 and TRBJ2-7; 8 positions agree with TRBD2. This receptor was identified in a man aged 30 to 39 in good health. Here the CDR3 DNA reads TGCGCCAGCAGCTTGGTACTAGCGGATACCTCCGAGCAGTACTTC. Its translation is CASSLVLADTSEQYF.